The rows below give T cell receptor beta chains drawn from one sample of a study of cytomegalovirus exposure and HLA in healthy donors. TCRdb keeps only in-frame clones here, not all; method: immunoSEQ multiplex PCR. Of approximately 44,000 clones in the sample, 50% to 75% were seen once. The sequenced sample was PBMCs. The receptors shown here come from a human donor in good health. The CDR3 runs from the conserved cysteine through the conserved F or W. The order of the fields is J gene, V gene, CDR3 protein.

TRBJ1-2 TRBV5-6 CASTLIHGGYTF
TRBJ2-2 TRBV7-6 CASSLATGELFF
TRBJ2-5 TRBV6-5 CASSPSGGRGKTQYF
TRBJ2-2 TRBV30 CAWIGDTGELFF
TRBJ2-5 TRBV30 CAWSGTGVETQYF
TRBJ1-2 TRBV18 CASSPAGTNYGYTF
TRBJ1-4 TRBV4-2 CASRRQNEKLFF
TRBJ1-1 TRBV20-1 CSASGRTEAFF
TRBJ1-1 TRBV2 CASDEFGDSMNTEAFF
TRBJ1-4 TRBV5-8 CASSHGTAYEKLFF
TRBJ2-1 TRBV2 CASKLAGGNEQFF
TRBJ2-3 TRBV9 CASSYGQGTDTQYF
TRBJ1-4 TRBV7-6 CASSLAQIRAATNEKLFF
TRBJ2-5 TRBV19 CASSSSRGETQYF
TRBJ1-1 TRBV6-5 CASSYQGGNTEAFF
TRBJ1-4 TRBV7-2 CASSRQGSLSEKLFF
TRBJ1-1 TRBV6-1 CASSEASGGYTEAFF
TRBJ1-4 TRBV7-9 CASSLTTGVGEKLFF
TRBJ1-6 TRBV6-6 CASSYHELGTPLHF
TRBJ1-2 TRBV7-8 CASSFLLIGANYGYTF
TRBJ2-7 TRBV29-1 CSARDTSSYEQYF
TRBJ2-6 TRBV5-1 CASSLGSSGANVLTF
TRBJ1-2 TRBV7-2 CASSLGQGANYGYTF
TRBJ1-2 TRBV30 CAGHPTSRGYTF
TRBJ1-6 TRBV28 CASSPPVGGVNSPLHF
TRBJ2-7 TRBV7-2 CASSWTGGTQYF
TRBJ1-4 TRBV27 CASSPKGGEKLFF
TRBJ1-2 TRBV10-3 CAISEPRRSRAGYTF
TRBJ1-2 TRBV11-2 CASSTGPGLGYTF
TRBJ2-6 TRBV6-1 CASTSGANVLTF